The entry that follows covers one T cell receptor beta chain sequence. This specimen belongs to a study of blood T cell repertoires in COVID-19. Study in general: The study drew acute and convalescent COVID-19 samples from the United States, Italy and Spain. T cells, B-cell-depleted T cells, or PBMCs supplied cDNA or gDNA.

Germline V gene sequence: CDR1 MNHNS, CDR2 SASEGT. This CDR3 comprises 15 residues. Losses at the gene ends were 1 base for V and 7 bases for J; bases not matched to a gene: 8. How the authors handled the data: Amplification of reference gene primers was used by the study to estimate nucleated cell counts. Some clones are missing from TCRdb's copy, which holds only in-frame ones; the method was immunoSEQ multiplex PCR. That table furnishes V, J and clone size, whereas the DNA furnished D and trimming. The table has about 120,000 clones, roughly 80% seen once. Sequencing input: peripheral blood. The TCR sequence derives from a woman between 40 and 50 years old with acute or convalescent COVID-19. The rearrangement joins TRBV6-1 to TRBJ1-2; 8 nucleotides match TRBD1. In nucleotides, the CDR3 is TGTGCCAGCAGTGAAGTTTTGGCAGGACAGGGTGGCTACACCTTC. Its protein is CASSEVLAGQGGYTF.